This T cell receptor beta chain came from a study of shared clonotypes between healthy human individuals. Study conclusions and caveats: Estimated clonotype richness was generally higher in naive than memory subsets. Roughly 5% of naive CD4 clonotypes were shared across several donors.

Produced via immunoSEQ multiplex PCR; TCRdb's table is partial and in-frame only. The sample yields over a million clones, approximately 80% seen once. For this clone: Its antigen is not known.

Within Nashville, Tennessee resided all donors, each a Caucasian adult. CDR1 LGHNA and CDR2 YNFKEQ come from the germline V gene. The CDR3 has 16 amino acids. V was trimmed by 4 bases and J by 3 bases, leaving 19 bases between them. Sequencing used memory CD4+ T cells from PBMCs. Subset defined: CD45RA-negative fraction. This TCR came from a man aged 18-30 years in good health. Some clones in this sample may be carry-over from other donors' samples. The chain is built from TRBV4-2 and TRBJ2-7; possibly TRBD1 or TRBD2 for D (5 bases each). As DNA, the CDR3 is TGTGCCAGCAGCCCCGTTAGTTGGGACGCGGACTACGAGCAGTACTTC. The encoded protein is CASSPVSWDADYEQYF.